This T cell receptor (beta chain) originates from a study of STAT3 mutations in large granular lymphocyte leukemia. Study-wide background: Among longitudinally sequenced T-LGLL patients, roughly half had canonical activating STAT3 mutations detected. Roughly 38% of treated T-LGLL patients showed hematologic response to immunosuppression. Regarding the study as a whole: At least one immunodominant TCR beta clonotype appeared in every T-cell large granular lymphocyte leukemia patient. Differing intervals and regimens complicate linking therapy response to clone burden.

Profiling relied on immunoSEQ multiplex PCR, and the TCRdb table lists in-frame clones only, not all of them. The sample lists under 9,500 clones, roughly 91% occurring once. As for this clone: Its matching antigen is unknown.

The germline gives CDR1 SNHLY, CDR2 FYNNEI. This CDR3 spans 16 amino acids. With 2 bases removed from V and 4 bases from J, the gap between germline ends came to 15 bases. This clonotype was obtained from a man aged 50-59 years with T-cell large granular lymphocyte leukemia. Some clones in this sample may be carry-over from other donors' samples. The sample comprised peripheral blood mononuclear cells. This rearrangement joins TRBV2 to TRBJ2-1, with D perhaps matching TRBD2 (6 bases). The CDR3 bases are TGTGCCAGCAGTGAATTGAACAGGAGGGCTTACAATGAGCAGTTCTTC. Translating it yields CASSELNRRAYNEQFF.